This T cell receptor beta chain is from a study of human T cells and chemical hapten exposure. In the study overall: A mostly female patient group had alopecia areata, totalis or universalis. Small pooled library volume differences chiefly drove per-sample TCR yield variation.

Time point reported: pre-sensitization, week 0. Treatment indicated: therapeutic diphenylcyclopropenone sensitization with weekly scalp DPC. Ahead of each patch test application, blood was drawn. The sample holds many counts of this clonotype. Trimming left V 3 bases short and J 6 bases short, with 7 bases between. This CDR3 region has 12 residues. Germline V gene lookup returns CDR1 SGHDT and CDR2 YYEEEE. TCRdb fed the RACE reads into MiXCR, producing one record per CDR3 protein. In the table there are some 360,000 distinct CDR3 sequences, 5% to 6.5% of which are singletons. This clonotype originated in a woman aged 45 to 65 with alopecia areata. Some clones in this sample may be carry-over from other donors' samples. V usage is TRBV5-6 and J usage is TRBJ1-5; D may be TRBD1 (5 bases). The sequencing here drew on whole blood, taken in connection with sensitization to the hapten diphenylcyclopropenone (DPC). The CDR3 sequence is CASSSGSQPQHF. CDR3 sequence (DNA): TGTGCCAGCAGCTCAGGGTCTCAGCCCCAGCATTTT.